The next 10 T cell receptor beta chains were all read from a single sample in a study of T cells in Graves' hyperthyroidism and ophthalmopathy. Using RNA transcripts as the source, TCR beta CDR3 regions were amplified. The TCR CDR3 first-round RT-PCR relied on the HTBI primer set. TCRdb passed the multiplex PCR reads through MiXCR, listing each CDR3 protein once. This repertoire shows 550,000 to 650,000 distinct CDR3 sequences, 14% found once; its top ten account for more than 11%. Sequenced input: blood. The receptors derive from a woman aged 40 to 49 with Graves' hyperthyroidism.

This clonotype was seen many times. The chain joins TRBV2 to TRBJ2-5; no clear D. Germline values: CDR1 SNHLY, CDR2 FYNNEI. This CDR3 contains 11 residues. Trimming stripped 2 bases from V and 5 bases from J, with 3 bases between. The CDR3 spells CASSELETQYF. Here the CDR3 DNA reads TGTGCCAGCAGTGAACTGGAGACCCAGTACTTC.

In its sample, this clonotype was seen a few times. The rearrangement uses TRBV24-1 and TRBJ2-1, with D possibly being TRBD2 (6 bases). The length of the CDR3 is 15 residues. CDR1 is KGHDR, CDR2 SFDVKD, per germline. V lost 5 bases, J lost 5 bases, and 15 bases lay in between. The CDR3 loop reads CATSVGAGTHNEQFF. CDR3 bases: TGTGCCACCAGTGTTGGTGCGGGAACCCACAATGAGCAGTTCTTC.

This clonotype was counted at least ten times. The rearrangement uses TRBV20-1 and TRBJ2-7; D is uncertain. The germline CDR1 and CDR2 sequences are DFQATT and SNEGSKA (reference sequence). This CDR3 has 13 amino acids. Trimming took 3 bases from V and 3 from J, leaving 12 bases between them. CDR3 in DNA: TGCAGTGCTAGGGTCCTAGAAAACTACGAGCAGTACTTC. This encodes CSARVLENYEQYF.

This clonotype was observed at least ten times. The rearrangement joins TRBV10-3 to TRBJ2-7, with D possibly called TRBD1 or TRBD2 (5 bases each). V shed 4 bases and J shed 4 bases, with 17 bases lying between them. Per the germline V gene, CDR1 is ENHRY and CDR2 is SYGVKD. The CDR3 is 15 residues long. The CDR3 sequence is CAISVGGPLTYEQYF. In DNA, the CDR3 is TGTGCCATCAGTGTTGGGGGTCCACTCACTTACGAGCAGTACTTC.

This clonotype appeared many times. The CDR3, as DNA: TGTGCCAGCAGCGTAGACGGGAGCACCGGGGAGCTGTTTTTT. Protein sequence: CASSVDGSTGELFF. The chain employs TRBV9 and TRBJ2-2; maybe TRBD2 (6 bases). Germline loops: CDR1 SGDLS, CDR2 YYNGEE. This CDR3 comprises 14 residues. V lost 0 bases to trimming and J lost 4 bases, with 7 bases between them.

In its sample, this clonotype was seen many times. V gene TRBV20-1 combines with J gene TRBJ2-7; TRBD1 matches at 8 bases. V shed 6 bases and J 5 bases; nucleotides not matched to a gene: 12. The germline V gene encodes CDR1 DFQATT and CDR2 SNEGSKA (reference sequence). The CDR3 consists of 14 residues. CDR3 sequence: CSAATGQVRHEQYF. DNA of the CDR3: TGCAGTGCCGCTACGGGACAGGTCCGCCACGAGCAGTACTTC.

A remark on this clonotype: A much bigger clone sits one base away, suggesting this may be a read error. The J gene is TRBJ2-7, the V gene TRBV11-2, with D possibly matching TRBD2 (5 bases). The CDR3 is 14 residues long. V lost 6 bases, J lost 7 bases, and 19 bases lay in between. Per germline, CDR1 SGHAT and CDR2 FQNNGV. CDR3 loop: CASSRKDSDNEQYF. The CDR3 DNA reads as TGTGCCAGCAGTCGAAAGGACTCCGACAATGAGCAGTACTTC.

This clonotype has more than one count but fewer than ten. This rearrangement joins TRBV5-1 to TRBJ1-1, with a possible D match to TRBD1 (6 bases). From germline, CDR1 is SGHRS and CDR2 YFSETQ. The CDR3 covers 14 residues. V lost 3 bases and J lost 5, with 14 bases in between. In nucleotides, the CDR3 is TGCGCCAGCAGCTCGACCGGGACACGAACTGAAGCTTTCTTT. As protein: CASSSTGTRTEAFF.

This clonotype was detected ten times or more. The CDR3 DNA reads TGTGCCAGCAGTTTCCCGCTAGCGGGAGTAGGTAATGAGCAGTTCTTC. Translated: CASSFPLAGVGNEQFF. The rearrangement uses TRBV28 and TRBJ2-1; the match to TRBD2 covers 10 bases. V shed 3 bases and J 7 bases; nucleotides not matched to a gene: 9. CDR3 size: 16 residues. Germline V gene sequence: CDR1 MDHEN, CDR2 SYDVKM. The full variable domain, its missing parts supplied by reference TRBV28 and TRBJ2-1, is DVKVTQSSRYLVKRTGEKVFLECVQDMDHENMFWYRQDPGLGLRLIYFSYDVKMKEKGDIPEGYSVSREKKERFSLILESASTNQTSMYLCASSFPLAGVGNEQFFGPGTRLTVL.

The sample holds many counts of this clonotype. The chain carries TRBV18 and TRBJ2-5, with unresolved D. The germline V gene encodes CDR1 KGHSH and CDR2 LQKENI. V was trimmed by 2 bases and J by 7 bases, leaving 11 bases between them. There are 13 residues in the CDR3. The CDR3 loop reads CASSPSVRSTQYF. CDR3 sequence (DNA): TGTGCCAGCTCACCATCAGTCAGGTCGACCCAGTACTTC.